The following is a T cell receptor beta chain sequence with its context. This sample was included in a study of blood T cell repertoires in COVID-19. The overall study: Specimens from acute and convalescent COVID-19 originated in the United States, Italy and Spain.

CDR3 size: 15 residues. Germline V gene data show CDR1 as LGHDT and CDR2 as YNNKEL (reference sequence). Trimming pared 1 base from V and 1 base from J, leaving 9 bases between. Original processing notes: Amplification with reference gene primers provided the estimates of nucleated cell counts. Assay used: immunoSEQ multiplex PCR; TCRdb lists only in-frame clones, some missing. V, J and clone size reflect that table, while D and trimming were determined from the DNA. Of 200,000 to 250,000 clones listed, 82% are singletons. The sample comprised PBMCs or T cells enriched from blood (not recorded which). This receptor was identified in a woman aged 55-69 years who had recovered from COVID-19. The rearrangement uses TRBV3-1 (or the pseudogene TRBV3-2) and TRBJ2-3; no clear D gene. CDR3 in amino acids: CASSQVGEGTDTQYF. CDR3 nucleotides: TGTGCCAGCAGCCAAGTCGGAGAGGGCACAGATACGCAGTATTTT.